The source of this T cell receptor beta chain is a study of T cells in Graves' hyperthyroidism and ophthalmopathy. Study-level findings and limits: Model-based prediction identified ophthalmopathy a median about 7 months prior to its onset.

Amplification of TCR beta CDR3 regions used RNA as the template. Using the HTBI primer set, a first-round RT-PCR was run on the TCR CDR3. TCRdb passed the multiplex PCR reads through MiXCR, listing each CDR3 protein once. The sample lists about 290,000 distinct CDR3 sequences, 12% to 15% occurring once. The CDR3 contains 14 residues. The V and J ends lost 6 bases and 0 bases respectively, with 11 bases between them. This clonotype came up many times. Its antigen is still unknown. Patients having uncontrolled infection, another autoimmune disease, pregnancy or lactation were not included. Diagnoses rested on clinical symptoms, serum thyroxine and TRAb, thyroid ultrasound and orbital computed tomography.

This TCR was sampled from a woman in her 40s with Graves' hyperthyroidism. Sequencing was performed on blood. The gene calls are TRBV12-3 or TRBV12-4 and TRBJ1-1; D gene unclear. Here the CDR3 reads CASSYGRMNTEAFF. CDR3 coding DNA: TGTGCCAGCAGCTATGGCCGGATGAACACTGAAGCTTTCTTT.